This record covers a single T cell receptor beta chain. The ends lost 5 bases at V and 1 base at J; junction bases unmatched: 5. This CDR3 region has 15 residues. Germline lookup yields CDR1 SNHLY and CDR2 FYNNEI. This entry is derived from a study of shared clonotypes between healthy human individuals. Profiling relied on immunoSEQ multiplex PCR, and the TCRdb table lists in-frame clones only, not all of them. The sample includes around 2.1 million clones, under 97% of them seen just once. This clonotype was sampled from a young man in good health. Material: naive CD4+ T cells sorted from blood. The subset here: CD45RA+ positively selected. The V call is TRBV2, the J call TRBJ2-3; TRBD1 matches 8 bases. The CDR3 DNA reads as TGTGCCAGCAGTCCCGGACAGGGTCGCACAGATACGCAGTATTTT. Translated, it gives CASSPGQGRTDTQYF.